A selection of T cell receptor beta chains follows, all from one sample in a study of T cells in Graves' hyperthyroidism and ophthalmopathy. TCRdb fed the multiplex PCR reads into MiXCR, producing one record per CDR3 protein. In the table there are about 480,000 distinct CDR3 sequences, approximately 14% of which are singletons. The specimen sequenced was blood. These receptors came from a woman in her late teens or twenties with Graves' hyperthyroidism. The conserved cysteine and the conserved F or W are not part of the CDR3 here. The order of the fields is V gene, J gene, CDR3 protein.

v_gene: TRBV5-1
j_gene: TRBJ2-3
CDR3aa: ASSFRGGAGVDTQY

v_gene: TRBV7-9
j_gene: TRBJ2-2
CDR3aa: ASSQLLRLEGNTGELF

v_gene: TRBV30
j_gene: TRBJ2-4
CDR3aa: AWSSPKNIQY

v_gene: TRBV9
j_gene: TRBJ2-1
CDR3aa: ASSGGLATYEQF

v_gene: TRBV20-1
j_gene: TRBJ2-3
CDR3aa: SARSWDPRPDTQY

v_gene: TRBV27
j_gene: TRBJ2-5
CDR3aa: ASRTNRDQETQY

v_gene: TRBV19
j_gene: TRBJ2-1
CDR3aa: ASSPPGTSGARWGEQF

v_gene: TRBV7-9
j_gene: TRBJ1-2
CDR3aa: ASSFGQGNYGYT

v_gene: TRBV6-5
j_gene: TRBJ1-2
CDR3aa: ASSYSMGQGDYT

v_gene: TRBV7-8
j_gene: TRBJ2-1
CDR3aa: ASSRPDSLNEQF

v_gene: TRBV10-2
j_gene: TRBJ1-1
CDR3aa: ASSYRVFTEAF

v_gene: TRBV9
j_gene: TRBJ2-1
CDR3aa: ASSIGPYRSYNEQF

v_gene: TRBV5-1
j_gene: TRBJ1-1
CDR3aa: ASSLAGPNTEAF

v_gene: TRBV28
j_gene: TRBJ2-1
CDR3aa: ASSYSNEQF

v_gene: TRBV20-1
j_gene: TRBJ2-1
CDR3aa: SAERAGGYDEQF